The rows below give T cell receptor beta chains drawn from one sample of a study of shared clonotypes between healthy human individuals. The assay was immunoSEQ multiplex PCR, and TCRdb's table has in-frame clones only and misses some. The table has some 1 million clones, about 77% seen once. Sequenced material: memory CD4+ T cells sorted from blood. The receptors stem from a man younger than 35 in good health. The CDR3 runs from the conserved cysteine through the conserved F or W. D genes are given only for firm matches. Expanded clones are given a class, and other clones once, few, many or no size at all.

TGCGCCAGCAGCTTGGGTTACCGGGATGGGAATTCACCCCTCCACTTT,CASSLGYRDGNSPLHF,TRBV5-1,.,TRBJ1-6,.
TGTGCCAGCAGCCGCCAGGGGAGAGAAAAACTGTTTTTT,CASSRQGREKLFF,TRBV5-4,.,TRBJ1-4,.
TGTGCTAGTAACACAGGGGCCGGGCTTAATTCACCCCTCCACTTT,CASNTGAGLNSPLHF,TRBV12-5,TRBD1,TRBJ1-6,few
TGTGCCAGCAGCAGCGGGACTAGCGGGAGGGTTGTTAATGAGCAGTTCTTC,CASSSGTSGRVVNEQFF,TRBV5-8,TRBD2,TRBJ2-1,.
TGTGCCAGCAGCTCCGGGACGGCCAACTACGAGCAGTACTTC,CASSSGTANYEQYF,TRBV7-8,.,TRBJ2-7,.
TGCGCCAGCAGCTTGGCTTTGGCGGGAGAAACAGATACGCAGTATTTT,CASSLALAGETDTQYF,TRBV5-1,TRBD2,TRBJ2-3,few
TGTGCCAGCAGTGAGGATTCGCAGGGCACTCAGCCCCAGCATTTT,CASSEDSQGTQPQHF,TRBV2,.,TRBJ1-5,once
TGTGCCAGCAGGGCCCCCAGGGGCGCGGTCACTGAAGCTTTCTTT,CASRAPRGAVTEAFF,TRBV6-1,.,TRBJ1-1,.
TGTGCCAGCAGTTTGGGGGGGGCCACCCATTCACCCCTCCACTTT,CASSLGGATHSPLHF,TRBV28,.,TRBJ1-6,.
TGTGCCTGGAGTAGGGGGGGCGAAGGGGCTGAAGCTTTCTTT,CAWSRGGEGAEAFF,TRBV30,.,TRBJ1-1,.
TGTGCCTGGAGTCTCCAGGCGAACACTGAAGCTTTCTTT,CAWSLQANTEAFF,TRBV30,.,TRBJ1-1,few
TGTGCCAGCAGACCCAAAGTAGGGGTGAACACTGAAGCTTTCTTT,CASRPKVGVNTEAFF,TRBV27,.,TRBJ1-1,once
TGTGCCAGCAGCCTCGACGGGAACTACGAGCAGTACTTC,CASSLDGNYEQYF,TRBV6-6,.,TRBJ2-7,.
TGTGCCAGTAGTATGGAAGGGGTACGGGAAAAACTGTTTTTT,CASSMEGVREKLFF,TRBV19,.,TRBJ1-4,.
TGCGCCAGCAGACACTCCGGGACAGGGATCTCGGATACGCAGTATTTT,CASRHSGTGISDTQYF,TRBV5-1,TRBD1,TRBJ2-3,.
TGTGCCAGCAGCTTATTTGGGGAGGAGACCCAGTACTTC,CASSLFGEETQYF,TRBV7-2,.,TRBJ2-5,.
TGTGCCAGCAGTGAACCTGAGGGGTCCGTCGGCTACACCTTC,CASSEPEGSVGYTF,TRBV6-1,.,TRBJ1-2,.
TGTGCCAGCTCACCCCTGCCGGACAGGGGCAATCAGCCCCAGCATTTT,CASSPLPDRGNQPQHF,TRBV18,TRBD1,TRBJ1-5,.
TGTGCCAGCAGCACCCAACAGGAGGCTAACTATGGCTACACCTTC,CASSTQQEANYGYTF,TRBV5-4,.,TRBJ1-2,.
TGTGCCAGCAGCGACCCCCGAGGGATCCAAGAGACCCAGTACTTC,CASSDPRGIQETQYF,TRBV11-1,.,TRBJ2-5,once
TGCGCCAGCACTCCGGACAGACCCACCGGGGAGCTGTTTTTT,CASTPDRPTGELFF,TRBV5-1,.,TRBJ2-2,.
TGTGCCAGCAGGCTAGCGGACACAGATACGCAGTATTTT,CASRLADTDTQYF,TRBV27,TRBD2,TRBJ2-3,.
TGTGCCTGGAGTGTACCCCCCCCCGGGACACACTCTGGAAACACCATATATTTT,CAWSVPPPGTHSGNTIYF,TRBV30,.,TRBJ1-3,.
TGTGCCAGCAGCTTGGGACACGAAAAACTGTTTTTT,CASSLGHEKLFF,TRBV5-6,.,TRBJ1-4,few
TGTGCCAGCAGCTTGACTAGCGGGGAGAGGTCCGGGGAGCTGTTTTTT,CASSLTSGERSGELFF,TRBV7-8,TRBD2,TRBJ2-2,.
TGCGCCAGCAGCTTGTCCGCGGCCACCTACGAGCAGTACTTC,CASSLSAATYEQYF,TRBV5-1,.,TRBJ2-7,.
TGTGCCAGCAGCGCCCGGACAGTTAACACCGGGGAGCTGTTTTTT,CASSARTVNTGELFF,TRBV5-6,.,TRBJ2-2,once
TGCGCCAGCAGCCGGGACAGGGACGAGCAGTACTTC,CASSRDRDEQYF,TRBV5-1,TRBD1,TRBJ2-7,.
TGTGCCAGCAGCTCAGCGGGACTCGGGGAGATCGATGAGCAGTTCTTC,CASSSAGLGEIDEQFF,TRBV11-2,TRBD2,TRBJ2-1,.
TGTGCCAGCAGTTTATCGCCCAAAGGAAACTATGGCTACACCTTC,CASSLSPKGNYGYTF,TRBV28,.,TRBJ1-2,once
TGTGCCAGTAGTAGTCGCGATACGCAGTATTTT,CASSSRDTQYF,TRBV19,.,TRBJ2-3,.
TGTGCCAGCTCTGGACAGGGAACCGGGGAGCTGTTTTTT,CASSGQGTGELFF,TRBV18,TRBD1,TRBJ2-2,.
TGTGCCAGTAGTTTTGCAGCCTCCTACGAGCAGTACTTC,CASSFAASYEQYF,TRBV19,.,TRBJ2-7,.
TGTGCCAGCAGCCGCCAAGAGACCCAGTACTTC,CASSRQETQYF,TRBV6-6,.,TRBJ2-5,once
TGTGCCAGCAGCCGCGCCGACTCATGGGATACGCAGTATTTT,CASSRADSWDTQYF,TRBV6-6,.,TRBJ2-3,once
TGCAGCGTCACGACGAACACCGGGGAGCTGTTTTTT,CSVTTNTGELFF,TRBV29-1,.,TRBJ2-2,.
TGTGCCAGCTCACCACGAACAGGGACGGATGAGCAGTTCTTC,CASSPRTGTDEQFF,TRBV18,.,TRBJ2-1,.
TGTGCCAGCAGTTGGGAAAACATTCAGTACTTC,CASSWENIQYF,TRBV6-5,.,TRBJ2-4,.
TGTGCCAGTAGCATCGACAAGAACTATGGCTACACCTTC,CASSIDKNYGYTF,TRBV19,.,TRBJ1-2,.
TGTGCCAGTAGTATAAGCCAAGGGAATTACTATGGCTACACCTTC,CASSISQGNYYGYTF,TRBV19,.,TRBJ1-2,.
TGTGCCACCGCCTCGGGGCAGGGCGGTAACACTGAAGCTTTCTTT,CATASGQGGNTEAFF,TRBV6-1,.,TRBJ1-1,.
TGTGCCAGCAGTTTAACCCGGGGATGGACCTATGGCTACACCTTC,CASSLTRGWTYGYTF,TRBV27,.,TRBJ1-2,few
TGTGCCATCAGTGAGTCGGGCAGCTCCTACGAGCAGTACTTC,CAISESGSSYEQYF,TRBV10-3,.,TRBJ2-7,.
TGTGCCAGCAGCCGACAGAACCAAGAGACCCAGTACTTC,CASSRQNQETQYF,TRBV7-2,.,TRBJ2-5,.
TGTGCCAGCAGGTCTCCGGGCCTCCATTACGGGTTCTATGGCTACACCTTC,CASRSPGLHYGFYGYTF,TRBV11-2,.,TRBJ1-2,.
TGCGCCAGCAGCCAAATCCAGGGAGGGTACAATGAGCAGTTCTTC,CASSQIQGGYNEQFF,TRBV4-1,TRBD2,TRBJ2-1,.
TGTGCCAGCTCATCGGGGGCCGGCAATTCACCCCTCCACTTT,CASSSGAGNSPLHF,TRBV18,.,TRBJ1-6,.
TGTGCCATCAGTGGTGGCGGGGGGGCCCACAATGAGCAGTTCTTC,CAISGGGGAHNEQFF,TRBV10-3,TRBD2,TRBJ2-1,few
TGTGCTAGTGGTCTGTACAGCCCCAGGACAGATGCTGGGGCCAACGTCCTGACTTTC,CASGLYSPRTDAGANVLTF,TRBV12-5,.,TRBJ2-6,few
TGTGCCAGGAGTAAGGGACAGGGAGCTACCTATAATTCACCCCTCCACTTT,CARSKGQGATYNSPLHF,TRBV19,TRBD1,TRBJ1-6,.
TGTGCCAGCAGCCAAGAGGGTGGCGGGTTGGGCTATGGCTACACCTTC,CASSQEGGGLGYGYTF,TRBV4-2,.,TRBJ1-2,.
TGTGCCAGTAGTGGGACAGGGGTGAAGGCGGATACGCAGTATTTT,CASSGTGVKADTQYF,TRBV19,TRBD1,TRBJ2-3,.
TGTGCCAGCAGCGGAGACCCGGGACTAGCGGAGCCCTCCACAGATACGCAGTATTTT,CASSGDPGLAEPSTDTQYF,TRBV9,TRBD2,TRBJ2-3,.
TGCGCCAGCAGCGCGGGACAGCAGTATAATTCACCCCTCCACTTT,CASSAGQQYNSPLHF,TRBV5-1,TRBD1,TRBJ1-6,.
TGTGCCAGCAGGGGACAGCTGAACACTGAAGCTTTCTTT,CASRGQLNTEAFF,TRBV28,TRBD1,TRBJ1-1,.
TGTGCCAGCTCACCAGGACTAGCGGGGGACTACAATGAGCAGTTCTTC,CASSPGLAGDYNEQFF,TRBV18,TRBD2,TRBJ2-1,.
TGTGCCAGCAGCTTAGTCGGCAGAGACACCGGGGAGCTGTTTTTT,CASSLVGRDTGELFF,TRBV5-4,.,TRBJ2-2,.
TGTGCCAGCTCGCCTGGACAGGGAGCCTACAATGAGCAGTTCTTC,CASSPGQGAYNEQFF,TRBV18,TRBD1,TRBJ2-1,.
TGTGCCAGCAGCTTGGAGGCGGGGGGTTACAATGAGCAGTTCTTC,CASSLEAGGYNEQFF,TRBV5-4,TRBD2,TRBJ2-1,many